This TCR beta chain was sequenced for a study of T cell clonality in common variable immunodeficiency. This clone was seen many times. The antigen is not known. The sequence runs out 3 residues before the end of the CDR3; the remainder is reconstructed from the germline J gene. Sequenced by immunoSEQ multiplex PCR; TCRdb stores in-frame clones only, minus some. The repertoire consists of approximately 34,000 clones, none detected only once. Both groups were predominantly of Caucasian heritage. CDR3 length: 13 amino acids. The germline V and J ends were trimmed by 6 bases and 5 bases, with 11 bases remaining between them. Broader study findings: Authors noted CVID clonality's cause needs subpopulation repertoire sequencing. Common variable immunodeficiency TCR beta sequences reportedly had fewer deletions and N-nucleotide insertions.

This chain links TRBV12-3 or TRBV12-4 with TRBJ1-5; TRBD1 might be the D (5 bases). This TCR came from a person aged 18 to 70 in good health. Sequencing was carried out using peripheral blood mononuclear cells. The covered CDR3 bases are TGTGCCAGCAGGGGGCGCTGGGATCAGCCC. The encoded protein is CASRGRWDQP. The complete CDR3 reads CASRGRWDQPQHF.